This T cell receptor beta chain was captured by sequencing in a study of monozygotic twins with inflammatory bowel disease. No T cells were sorted before total RNA was taken from whole blood. From its re-call of the 5' RACE reads, TCRdb lists each CDR3 protein once, without DNA. The sample table sets out more than 300,000 distinct CDR3 sequences. Study findings and constraints: Telling apart the different T cell subtypes was not possible.

Regarding this clonotype: Its antigen is unidentified.

The germline CDR1 and CDR2 sequences are SGHVS and FQNEAQ. This CDR3 contains 18 residues. Material: blood. This clonotype was sampled from a human donor with ulcerative colitis or Crohn's disease, or a healthy co-twin of an affected twin (not recorded which). The chain recombines TRBV7-8 with TRBJ2-1; the D gene TCRdb calls, TRBD2, cannot be checked with no DNA. CDR3 in amino acids: CASSKRTSGGSSYNEQFF. Full variable domain (rest looked up from reference TRBV7-8 and TRBJ2-1): GAGVSQSPRYKVAKRGQDVALRCDPISGHVSLFWYQQALGQGPEFLTYFQNEAQLDKSGLPSDRFFAERPEGSVSTLKIQRTQQEDSAVYLCASSKRTSGGSSYNEQFFGPGTRLTVL.